The sequence of this T cell receptor beta chain was determined in a study of T cell repertoires in cytomegalovirus infection. Looking at the study overall: CMV epitopes used comprised recently identified HLA-C-restricted ones and well-studied HLA-B-restricted ones. Both CMV infection and a matching HLA type were indicated by public TCR beta signatures. Overall study results and limits: The ex vivo response was dominated by HLA-C-restricted CMV-specific TCR beta clonotypes. Summed frequency of public TCR beta families distinguished CMV carriers with the relevant HLA.

TCRdb reprocessed the reads with MiXCR, giving one entry per CDR3 protein. The sample shows about 890,000 distinct CDR3 sequences, about a third of them seen only once. The CDR3 sequence is 13 residues long. Trimming took off 7 bases at V and 3 bases at J, with 12 bases between the two ends. Regarding this clonotype: The antigen is not known.

This rearrangement joins TRBV12-3 or TRBV12-4 to TRBJ2-5; TRBD2 might be the D (5 bases). The material sequenced was cultured CD8+ T cells from PBMCs, taken from culture after CMV antigen stimulation. This TCR derives from a human donor in good health (CMV status not recorded). Some clones in this sample may be carry-over from other donors' samples. CDR3: CASTLRGEETQYF. CDR3 DNA sequence: TGTGCCAGCACCCTCCGGGGTGAAGAGACCCAGTACTTC.